The subject of this entry is one TCR beta chain. How the authors handled the data: For nucleated cells, counts were estimated from reference gene primer amplification. Assay: immunoSEQ multiplex PCR; the TCRdb copy retains only in-frame clones and omits some. The V and J calls and clone size were taken over from that table, and D and trimming were inferred from the DNA. The sample yields around 200,000 clones, about 85% seen once. The data derive from a study of blood T cell repertoires in COVID-19. In the study overall: The samples span acute and convalescent COVID-19 from the United States, Italy and Spain. In each case, the material was cDNA or gDNA derived from T cells, B-cell-depleted T cells, or PBMCs.

The junction had 10 bases not matched to a gene; V was cut back by 2 bases and J by 6 bases. Germline V gene sequence: CDR1 SNHLY, CDR2 FYNNEI. The CDR3 extends over 16 amino acids. Sequencing used peripheral blood. This receptor was identified in an elderly woman with acute or convalescent COVID-19. This chain links TRBV2 with TRBJ2-1, with 7 nucleotides matching TRBD2. The CDR3 DNA sequence: TGTGCCAGCAGTGAACAGAGCGGGGCTGGGTCCAATGAGCAGTTCTTC. This gives the protein CASSEQSGAGSNEQFF.